A selection of T cell receptor beta chains follows, all from one sample in a study of post-analysis software for immune sequencing data. TCRdb reprocessed the PCR reads with MiXCR, giving one entry per CDR3 protein. The data contain 600,000 to 750,000 distinct CDR3 sequences, roughly three fifths of them singletons. The specimen sequenced was blood. The receptors here all came from a girl aged 2 to 9 with multiple sclerosis. Each CDR3 is given with its conserved first and last residue. The order of the fields is CDR3 DNA, CDR3 protein, CDR3 length, D gene, V gene, clone size, J gene. A D gene is named only where the DNA matches it firmly. Rows give clone size only sometimes, using once, few, many, or a class for an expanded clone.

cdr3_nt: TGTGCCAGCAGCTTTGGTGCCCGGGTTCTAAGCAATCAGCCCCAGCATTTT; cdr3_aa: CASSFGARVLSNQPQHF; cdr3_length: 17; d_call: .; v_call: TRBV12-3/TRBV12-4; clone_size: .; j_call: TRBJ1-5
cdr3_nt: TGTGCCAGCAGCCCCCGGGGGGGCCGTAACCCCTTCTACAATGAGCAGTTCTTC; cdr3_aa: CASSPRGGRNPFYNEQFF; cdr3_length: 18; d_call: TRBD2; v_call: TRBV9; clone_size: .; j_call: TRBJ2-1
cdr3_nt: TGTGCCAGCAGCATTACCGGGACAGGGGGGCCTCAGCCCCAGCATTTT; cdr3_aa: CASSITGTGGPQPQHF; cdr3_length: 16; d_call: TRBD1; v_call: TRBV7-9; clone_size: once; j_call: TRBJ1-5
cdr3_nt: TGTGCCAGCAGCCAAGTAGGACAGGGGGAAGCCAAAAACATTCAGTACTTC; cdr3_aa: CASSQVGQGEAKNIQYF; cdr3_length: 17; d_call: TRBD1; v_call: TRBV4-2; clone_size: .; j_call: TRBJ2-4
cdr3_nt: TGTGCCAGCAGCCAAGATCTGAGGAACACCGGGGAGCTGTTTTTT; cdr3_aa: CASSQDLRNTGELFF; cdr3_length: 15; d_call: .; v_call: TRBV4-2; clone_size: .; j_call: TRBJ2-2
cdr3_nt: TGTGCCAGCAGCCCGACTAGCGGGGGCACCGGGGAGCTGTTTTTT; cdr3_aa: CASSPTSGGTGELFF; cdr3_length: 15; d_call: TRBD2; v_call: TRBV11-3; clone_size: .; j_call: TRBJ2-2
cdr3_nt: TGCAGCGTTGAAACGATCATTAGCGGGCGTACCTACGAGCAGTACTTC; cdr3_aa: CSVETIISGRTYEQYF; cdr3_length: 16; d_call: TRBD2; v_call: TRBV29-1; clone_size: .; j_call: TRBJ2-7
cdr3_nt: TGTGCCAGCAGCCAAGAGGTCGACGGGAGGGCCGATGAGACCCAGTACTTC; cdr3_aa: CASSQEVDGRADETQYF; cdr3_length: 17; d_call: TRBD2; v_call: TRBV3-1; clone_size: few; j_call: TRBJ2-5
cdr3_nt: TGCGCCAGCGGCTCAGATACGCAGTATTTT; cdr3_aa: CASGSDTQYF; cdr3_length: 10; d_call: .; v_call: TRBV5-1; clone_size: .; j_call: TRBJ2-3
cdr3_nt: TGTGCCAGCAGTGACGGTGGGGCTAGCGAAGATACGCAGTATTTT; cdr3_aa: CASSDGGASEDTQYF; cdr3_length: 15; d_call: .; v_call: TRBV2; clone_size: .; j_call: TRBJ2-3
cdr3_nt: TGCAGCTCAAAGGGGCCTAGCGCAGATACGCAGTATTTT; cdr3_aa: CSSKGPSADTQYF; cdr3_length: 13; d_call: .; v_call: TRBV29-1; clone_size: .; j_call: TRBJ2-3
cdr3_nt: TGTGCCACCAGCCCCGGGACAGGCGTCTATGGCTACACCTTC; cdr3_aa: CATSPGTGVYGYTF; cdr3_length: 14; d_call: TRBD1; v_call: TRBV15; clone_size: .; j_call: TRBJ1-2
cdr3_nt: TGCAGTGCTAGAGTATCGGGGATCAACTATGGCTACACCTTC; cdr3_aa: CSARVSGINYGYTF; cdr3_length: 14; d_call: .; v_call: TRBV20-1; clone_size: once; j_call: TRBJ1-2
cdr3_nt: TGCAGCGTTGTGGGGGCGGGTCAAACTAATCAGCCCCAGCATTTT; cdr3_aa: CSVVGAGQTNQPQHF; cdr3_length: 15; d_call: .; v_call: TRBV29-1; clone_size: .; j_call: TRBJ1-5
cdr3_nt: TGCAGCGTTTCGGACAGGGGGCAGACTGAAGCTTTCTTT; cdr3_aa: CSVSDRGQTEAFF; cdr3_length: 13; d_call: TRBD1; v_call: TRBV29-1; clone_size: .; j_call: TRBJ1-1
cdr3_nt: TGTGCCAGCAGCGTAGATCCGGGGGCATTCACTGAAGCTTTCTTT; cdr3_aa: CASSVDPGAFTEAFF; cdr3_length: 15; d_call: .; v_call: TRBV9; clone_size: .; j_call: TRBJ1-1